This section outlines one T cell receptor (beta chain) sequence together with its context. This CDR3 has 17 amino acids. Looked up from germline, CDR1 is SGHTA and CDR2 is FQGNSA. Trimming left V 2 bases short and J 7 bases short, with 21 bases between. This sample is drawn from a study of shared clonotypes between healthy human individuals. Overall study context: The study used three CD4 naive, three CD4 memory, two CD8 naive and one CD8 memory plate per donor.

Only in-frame clones appear in the TCRdb table, and some are missing; sequencing was by immunoSEQ multiplex PCR. In the table there are approximately 2,000,000 clones, 80% to 95% of which are singletons. The naive CD8 subset, CD45RO-negative cells positively selected for CCR7, excluded terminally differentiated effector memory CD45RA+ cells. The origin of this receptor is a man aged 18 to 35 in good health. Some clones in this sample may be carry-over from other donors' samples. The sequenced sample consisted of naive CD8+ T cells from PBMCs. The chain combines TRBV7-2 with TRBJ1-5, with no clear D. The CDR3 spells CASSLNVASGFGQPQHF. The CDR3 DNA follows: TGTGCCAGCAGCTTAAATGTGGCGTCCGGGTTCGGGCAGCCCCAGCATTTT.